This TCR beta chain was recovered during a study of human T cells and chemical hapten exposure. Trimming shortened V by 2 bases and J by 4 bases, and 8 bases separated the two germline ends. The germline gives CDR1 SGHTA, CDR2 FQGNSA. This CDR3 region has 13 residues. TCRdb independently ran MiXCR on the RACE reads; one entry per CDR3 protein. The sample includes 99,000 or so distinct CDR3 sequences, 34% of them seen just once. Time point meaning: patch test 3, about 24 weeks after DPC sensitization. The treatment denotes: therapeutic diphenylcyclopropenone sensitization with weekly scalp DPC. A few counts support this clonotype.

This chain links TRBV7-2 with TRBJ1-2; no definite D call. The source is a man in his forties or fifties with alopecia areata. Some clones in this sample may be carry-over from other donors' samples. The starting material was whole blood, obtained in connection with sensitization to the hapten diphenylcyclopropenone (DPC). The DNA for the CDR3 is TGTGCCAGCAGCTTAACAGAAACCTATGGCTACACCTTC. As protein: CASSLTETYGYTF.